This TCR beta chain was recovered during a study of T-cell memory formation after mild COVID-19. Study-level background: For the most part, TCR clusters were specific to one donor. Study results and limitations: Some clones that responded turned up in pre-infection memory, which suggests that cross-reactive memory joined in.

The CDR3 spans 14 residues. Trimming shortened V by 0 bases and J by 0 bases, and 2 bases separated the two germline ends. From germline, CDR1 is SGHNT and CDR2 YENEEA. UMIs and sample barcodes were carried by the TCR alpha and TCR beta cDNA libraries that 5'RACE produced using constant-segment primers. Each CDR3 protein is one row after TCRdb ran MiXCR on the 5' RACE reads. The sample shows 110,000 or so distinct CDR3 sequences, approximately 22% of them seen only once. With respect to this clonotype: What it recognizes is unknown.

Material for sequencing was PBMCs or a T cell subset sorted from them (not recorded which). The J gene is TRBJ2-2, the V gene TRBV11-3, with unresolved D. The receptor was isolated from a man aged 18 to 35 who had mild COVID-19 (a few samples of this study predate the infection). Cell type and time point are not known. The CDR3 is CASSLDPNTGELFF. The CDR3 DNA reads as TGTGCCAGCAGCTTAGATCCGAACACCGGGGAGCTGTTTTTT.